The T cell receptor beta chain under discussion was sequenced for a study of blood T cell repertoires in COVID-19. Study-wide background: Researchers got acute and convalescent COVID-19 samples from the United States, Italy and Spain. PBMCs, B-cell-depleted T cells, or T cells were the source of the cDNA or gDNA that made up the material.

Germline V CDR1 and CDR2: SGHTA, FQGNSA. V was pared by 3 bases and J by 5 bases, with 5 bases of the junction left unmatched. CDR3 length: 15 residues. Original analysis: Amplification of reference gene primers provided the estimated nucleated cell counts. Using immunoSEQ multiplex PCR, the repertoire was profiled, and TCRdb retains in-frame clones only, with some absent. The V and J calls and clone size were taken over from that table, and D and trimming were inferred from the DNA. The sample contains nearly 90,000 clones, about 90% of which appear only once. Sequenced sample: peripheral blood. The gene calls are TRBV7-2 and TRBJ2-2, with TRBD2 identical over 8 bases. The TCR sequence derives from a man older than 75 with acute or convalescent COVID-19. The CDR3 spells CASSFAGGVTGELFF. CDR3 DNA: TGTGCCAGCAGCTTTGCGGGAGGAGTGACCGGGGAGCTGTTTTTT.